This passage covers 16 T cell receptor beta chains from one sample sequenced in a study of blood T cell repertoires in COVID-19. TCRdb keeps only in-frame clones here, not all; method: immunoSEQ multiplex PCR. The table shows around 160,000 clones, with around 90% occurring only once. Sequences were obtained from peripheral blood. These receptors were taken from a man aged 55 to 70 with active or convalescent COVID-19.

This clone occurred once. The genes are TRBV7-6 and TRBJ2-7; TRBD2 matches 11 bases. The junction had 9 bases not matched to a gene; V was cut back by 5 bases and J by 0 bases. The CDR3 extends over 17 amino acids. CDR1 and CDR2 (germline): SGHVS, FNYEAQ. The CDR3 is CASSPGISGRASYEQYF. The CDR3 region has the DNA TGTGCCAGCAGCCCGGGAATTAGCGGGAGGGCCTCCTACGAGCAGTACTTC.

The chain uses TRBV5-8 and TRBJ2-1; 11 bases align to TRBD2. The CDR3 loop spans 16 amino acids. J was trimmed by 5 bases and V by 0 bases; bases with no gene match: 4. Germline loops: CDR1 SGHTS, CDR2 YDEGEE. The CDR3 loop reads CASSLGVAGGHNEQFF. The CDR3 DNA sequence: TGTGCCAGCAGCTTGGGTGTAGCGGGAGGGCACAATGAGCAGTTCTTC.

The rearrangement uses TRBV7-9 and TRBJ1-5; no definite D call. The CDR3 sequence is 14 residues long. V lost 5 bases and J lost 5, with 13 bases in between. Germline V gives CDR1 SEHNR, CDR2 FQNEAQ (reference sequence). As DNA, the CDR3 is TGTGCCAGCAGCCCCACAGAAATCCATCAGCCCCAGCATTTT. Its translation: CASSPTEIHQPQHF.

V gene TRBV18 combines with J gene TRBJ2-5, with 8 nucleotides matching TRBD2. The length of the CDR3 is 19 residues. Per germline, CDR1 KGHSH and CDR2 LQKENI. J was trimmed by 2 bases and V by 2 bases; bases with no gene match: 16. Here the CDR3 reads CASSPTPPFGGGRQETQYF. In DNA form, the CDR3 reads TGTGCCAGCTCACCAACTCCCCCATTTGGCGGGGGGAGACAAGAGACCCAGTACTTC.

V is TRBV27 and J is TRBJ2-1, with a possible D match to TRBD1 (6 bases). Trimming pared 2 bases from V and 7 bases from J, leaving 18 bases between. There are 16 residues in the CDR3. CDR1 is MNHEY, CDR2 SMNVEV, per germline (reference sequence). DNA of the CDR3: TGTGCCAGCAGTTTAGAAGGGGGAACCAGGGGAAATGAGCAGTTCTTC. Protein sequence: CASSLEGGTRGNEQFF.

The chain is built from TRBV5-1 and TRBJ2-3; D perhaps matches TRBD2 (6 bases). Germline values: CDR1 SGHRS, CDR2 YFSETQ. With 2 bases removed from V and 5 bases from J, the gap between germline ends came to 12 bases. The CDR3 covers 14 residues. The CDR3 region is CASSLSGGQDTQYF. The CDR3 DNA reads TGCGCCAGCAGCTTATCCGGAGGGCAAGATACGCAGTATTTT.

CDR3: CASSSGRWGVMDSPLHF. The CDR3 bases are TGTGCCAGCAGCTCCGGTCGTTGGGGGGTGATGGATTCACCCCTCCACTTT. The rearrangement uses TRBV7-9 and TRBJ1-6; possible D gene TRBD1, 5 bases. CDR3 length: 17 amino acids. CDR1 is SEHNR, CDR2 FQNEAQ, per germline (reference sequence). The V gene lost 4 bases and the J gene lost 8 bases, with 21 bases spanning the gap.

This rearrangement joins TRBV7-9 to TRBJ2-3; 9 nucleotides match TRBD2. CDR3 length: 15 amino acids. CDR1 is SEHNR, CDR2 FQNEAQ, per germline (reference sequence). J lost 2 bases, V lost 5 bases, and 5 bases had no gene match. This CDR3 reads CASSQRLADTDTQYF. DNA of the CDR3: TGTGCCAGCAGCCAGAGACTAGCGGACACAGATACGCAGTATTTT.

The rearrangement links TRBV2 to TRBJ1-2; possible D gene TRBD1, 5 bases. V was clipped by 2 bases and J by 8 bases, with 15 bases between them. The V gene's germline CDR1 is SNHLY and CDR2 FYNNEI. The CDR3 length is 14 residues. CDR3 loop: CASSENGVEGGYTF. CDR3 nucleotides: TGTGCCAGCAGTGAAAATGGGGTGGAGGGGGGCTACACCTTC.

The chain uses TRBV18 and TRBJ1-3; D uncertain. The V gene lost 6 bases and the J gene lost 2 bases, with 17 bases spanning the gap. Germline loops: CDR1 KGHSH, CDR2 LQKENI. CDR3 length equals 16 residues. CDR3 sequence reads: CASSVSPGRTGNTIYF. Written as DNA, the CDR3 is TGTGCCAGCTCCGTCTCCCCGGGTAGAACTGGAAACACCATATATTTT.

This chain uses TRBV27 with TRBJ1-5; no definite D call. The germline CDR1 and CDR2 sequences are MNHEY and SMNVEV (reference sequence). The CDR3 runs 13 residues. V lost 3 bases and J 2 bases, leaving 5 bases between the germline ends. The CDR3 nucleotides are TGTGCCAGCAGTTTCCAGGGCAATCAGCCCCAGCATTTT. Translated: CASSFQGNQPQHF.

The rearrangement uses TRBV30 and TRBJ1-3; no reliable D call. The length of the CDR3 is 14 residues. Germline CDR1 GTSNPN, CDR2 SVGIG (reference sequence). V was cut by 2 bases and J by 0 bases, with 8 bases left in between. CDR3: CAWSLSSSGNTIYF. The CDR3 DNA sequence: TGTGCCTGGAGTCTGTCGAGCTCTGGAAACACCATATATTTT.

A single count supports this clone. The chain has TRBV18 and TRBJ1-4; possibly TRBD1 for D (6 bases). V was clipped by 3 bases and J by 8 bases, with 13 bases between them. This CDR3 comprises 14 residues. Germline CDR1 reads KGHSH; CDR2 reads LQKENI. The CDR3 spells CASSPAQGREKLFF. The CDR3 DNA sequence: TGTGCCAGCTCACCTGCGCAGGGGCGGGAAAAACTGTTTTTT.

The chain uses TRBV5-8 and TRBJ1-3; 7 bases match TRBD1. After removal of 3 bases from V and 0 bases from J, the junction contained 3 bases not matched to a gene. CDR1 SGHTS and CDR2 YDEGEE come from the germline V gene. The CDR3 extends over 15 amino acids. CDR3 sequence reads: CASSWGTASGNTIYF. CDR3 nucleotide sequence: TGTGCCAGCAGCTGGGGGACAGCCTCTGGAAACACCATATATTTT. The whole variable domain, remainder taken from reference TRBV5-8 and TRBJ1-3, is EAGVTQSPTHLIKTRGQQATLRCSPISGHTSVYWYQQALGLGLQFLLWYDEGEERNRGNFPPRFSGRQFPNYSSELNVNALELEDSALYLCASSWGTASGNTIYFGEGSWLTVV.

The chain employs TRBV30 and TRBJ1-2; no firm D call. Trimming cost V 4 bases and J 8 bases, with 11 bases left between them. CDR3 size: 11 residues. Germline CDR1 and CDR2: GTSNPN and SVGIG (reference sequence). CDR3: CAWTGSWGYTF. Written as DNA, the CDR3 is TGTGCCTGGACCGGGTCTTGGGGCTACACCTTC. Full variable domain (remainder filled in from reference TRBV30 and TRBJ1-2): SQTIHQWPATLVQPVGSPLSLECTVEGTSNPNLYWYRQAAGRGLQLLFYSVGIGQISSEVPQNLSASRPQDRQFILSSKKLLLSDSGFYLCAWTGSWGYTFGSGTRLTVV.

The chain has TRBV6-5 and TRBJ2-3; D gene uncertain. The V end lost 1 base, the J end lost 2 bases, and 4 bases lay between the germline ends. Germline loops: CDR1 MNHEY, CDR2 SVGAGI. This CDR3 has 13 residues. CDR3 residues: CASSYYFTDTQYF. The CDR3 coding sequence is TGTGCCAGCAGTTACTACTTCACAGATACGCAGTATTTT.